This TCR beta chain was recovered during a study of T cell clones after liver transplantation. Generated by immunoSEQ multiplex PCR, the TCRdb table keeps only in-frame clones and is missing some. The sample lists roughly 100,000 clones; 82% were seen once. The CDR3 loop spans 13 amino acids. V lost 6 bases, J lost 5 bases, and 2 bases stayed unmatched. From germline, CDR1 is MNHEY and CDR2 SVGAGI. V usage is TRBV6-5 and J usage is TRBJ1-1; 11 nucleotides align to TRBD1. The TCR sequence derives from a human donor who received a liver transplant. The source was CD4+ T cells from blood, collected before liver transplant. In DNA form, the CDR3 reads TGTGCCAGCAGCCGGGACAGGGGGACTGAAGCTTTCTTT. Its translation: CASSRDRGTEAFF.